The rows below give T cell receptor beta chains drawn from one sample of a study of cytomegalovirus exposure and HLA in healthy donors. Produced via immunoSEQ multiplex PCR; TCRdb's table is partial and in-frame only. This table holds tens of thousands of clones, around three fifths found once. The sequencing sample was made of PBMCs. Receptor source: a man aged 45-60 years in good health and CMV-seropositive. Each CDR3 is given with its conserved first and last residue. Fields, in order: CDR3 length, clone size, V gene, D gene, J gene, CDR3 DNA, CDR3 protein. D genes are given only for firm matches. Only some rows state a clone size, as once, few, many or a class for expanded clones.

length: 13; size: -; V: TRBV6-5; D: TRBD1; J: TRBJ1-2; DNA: TGTGCCAGCAGCCCTACAGGGGGCCGCGGCTACACCTTC; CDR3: CASSPTGGRGYTF
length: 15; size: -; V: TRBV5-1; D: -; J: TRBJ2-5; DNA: TGCGCCAGCAGCAGGACCGGGACTCCCCAAGAGACCCAGTACTTC; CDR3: CASSRTGTPQETQYF
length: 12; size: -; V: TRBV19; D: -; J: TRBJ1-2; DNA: TGTGCCAGTAGTAATACAGGGTATGGCTACACCTTC; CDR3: CASSNTGYGYTF
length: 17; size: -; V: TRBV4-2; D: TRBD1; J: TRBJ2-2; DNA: TGTGCCAGCAGCCAAGATGGGGACAGGAAGAACACCGGGGAGCTGTTTTTT; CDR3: CASSQDGDRKNTGELFF
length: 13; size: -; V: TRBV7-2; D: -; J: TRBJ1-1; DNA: TGTGCCAGCAGCTTGACAGGTCAGACTGAAGCTTTCTTT; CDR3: CASSLTGQTEAFF
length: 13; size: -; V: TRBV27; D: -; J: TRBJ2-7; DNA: TGTGCCAGCAGTTTAGGGGGGTTGAACGAGCAGTACTTC; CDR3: CASSLGGLNEQYF
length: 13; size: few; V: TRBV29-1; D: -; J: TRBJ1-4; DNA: TGCAGCGTTTACGGCGTCCGGGAGGAAAAACTGTTTTTT; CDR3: CSVYGVREEKLFF
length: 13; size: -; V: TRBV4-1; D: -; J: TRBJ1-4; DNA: TGCGCCAGCAGCCCCACCAGAGGTGAAAAACTGTTTTTT; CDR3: CASSPTRGEKLFF
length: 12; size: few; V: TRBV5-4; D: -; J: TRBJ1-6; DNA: TGTGCCAGCAGCTTGGATGGCAGAACATTCCACTTT; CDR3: CASSLDGRTFHF
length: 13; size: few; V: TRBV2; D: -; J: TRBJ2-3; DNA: TGTGCCAGCATACGGAGTCCCACAGATACGCAGTATTTT; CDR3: CASIRSPTDTQYF
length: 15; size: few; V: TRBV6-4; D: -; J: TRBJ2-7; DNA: TGTGCCAGCAGTGACCCCACAGGGATCTCCTACGAGCAGTACTTC; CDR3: CASSDPTGISYEQYF
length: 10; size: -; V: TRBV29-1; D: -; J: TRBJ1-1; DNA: TGCAGCGTGACTAGGGACTTAGCTTTCTTT; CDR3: CSVTRDLAFF
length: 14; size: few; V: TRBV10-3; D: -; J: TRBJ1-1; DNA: TGTGCCATCAGTGACGTAAACAGGTACACTGAAGCTTTCTTT; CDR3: CAISDVNRYTEAFF
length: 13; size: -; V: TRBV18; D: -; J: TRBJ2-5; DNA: TGTGCCAGCTCACACCCGAGGCACGAGACCCAGTACTTC; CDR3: CASSHPRHETQYF
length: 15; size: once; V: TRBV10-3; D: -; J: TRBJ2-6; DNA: TGTGCCATCAGTGAGAGCCTACCTGGGGCCAACGTCCTGACTTTC; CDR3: CAISESLPGANVLTF
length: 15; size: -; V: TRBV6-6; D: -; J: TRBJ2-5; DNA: TGTGCCAGCAGTTCGGGCGGGGGCCCCTCGGGGACCCAGTACTTC; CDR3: CASSSGGGPSGTQYF
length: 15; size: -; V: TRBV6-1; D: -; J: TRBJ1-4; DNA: TGTGCCAGCACCGGGGGAAGAATTCAGGATGAAAAACTGTTTTTT; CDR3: CASTGGRIQDEKLFF
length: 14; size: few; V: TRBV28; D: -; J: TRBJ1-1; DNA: TGTGCCAGCACCCCATCGCGGAGGGGAGCTGAAGCTTTCTTT; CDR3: CASTPSRRGAEAFF
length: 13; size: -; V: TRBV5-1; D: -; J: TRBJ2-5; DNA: TGCGCCAGCAGCTCCGCGGTCCAAGAGACCCAGTACTTC; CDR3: CASSSAVQETQYF
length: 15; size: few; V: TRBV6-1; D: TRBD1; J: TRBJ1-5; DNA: TGTGCCAGCAGTGTTTCCGGGACAGGCTATCAGCCCCAGCATTTT; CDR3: CASSVSGTGYQPQHF
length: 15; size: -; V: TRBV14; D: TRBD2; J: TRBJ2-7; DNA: TGTGCCAGCAGCCAAGATGAGGGAGGGAGGAACGAGCAGTACTTC; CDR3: CASSQDEGGRNEQYF
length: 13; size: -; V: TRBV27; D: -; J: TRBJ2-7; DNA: TGTGCCAGCAGCCCCTCTAGAGGCTACGAGCAGTACTTC; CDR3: CASSPSRGYEQYF
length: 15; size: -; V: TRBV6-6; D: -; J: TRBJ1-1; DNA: TGTGCCAGCACAAGCCCGGGACTACTGAACACTGAAGCTTTCTTT; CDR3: CASTSPGLLNTEAFF
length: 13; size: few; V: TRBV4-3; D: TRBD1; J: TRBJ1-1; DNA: TGCGCCAGCAGCCGTACCACAGGGGCTCGAGCTTTCTTT; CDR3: CASSRTTGARAFF
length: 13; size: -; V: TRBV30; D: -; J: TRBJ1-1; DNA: TGTGCCTGGAGTCAAAGGAGGGTAGCTGAAGCTTTCTTT; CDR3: CAWSQRRVAEAFF
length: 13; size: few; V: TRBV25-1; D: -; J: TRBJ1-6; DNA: TGTGCCAGCAGTGAAGCAGGGTACAAACCCCTCCACTTT; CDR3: CASSEAGYKPLHF
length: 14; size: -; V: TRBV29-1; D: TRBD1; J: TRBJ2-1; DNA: TGCAGCGTTGCTGGGACAGGGGACTACAATGAGCAGTTCTTC; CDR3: CSVAGTGDYNEQFF
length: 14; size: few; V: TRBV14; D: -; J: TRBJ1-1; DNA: TGTGCCAGCAGCCAAGATATGGGGGGGACTGAAGCTTTCTTT; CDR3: CASSQDMGGTEAFF
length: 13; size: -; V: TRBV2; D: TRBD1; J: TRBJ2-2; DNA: TGTGCCAGCAGGCAGGGGGTATCCGGGGAGCTGTTTTTT; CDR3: CASRQGVSGELFF
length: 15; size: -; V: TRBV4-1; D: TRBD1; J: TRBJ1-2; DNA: TGCGCCAGCAGCCAAGATCCGGGACAGGTTAGAGGCTACACCTTC; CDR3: CASSQDPGQVRGYTF
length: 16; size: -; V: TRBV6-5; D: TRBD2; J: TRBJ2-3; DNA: TGTGCCAGCAGTTACTCGACCGGGGGGGCCACAGATACGCAGTATTTT; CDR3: CASSYSTGGATDTQYF
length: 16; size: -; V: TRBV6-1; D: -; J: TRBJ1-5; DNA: TGTGCCAGCAGCGAAGGAGGGGGAATAATCAATCAGCCCCAGCATTTT; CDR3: CASSEGGGIINQPQHF
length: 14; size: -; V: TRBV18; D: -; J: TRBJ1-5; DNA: TGTGCCAGCTCAACAGGGTCGGGCAATCAGCCCCAGCATTTT; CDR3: CASSTGSGNQPQHF
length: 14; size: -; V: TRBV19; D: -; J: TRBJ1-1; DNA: TGTGCCAGTAGTAACAGGGTATTGAACACTGAAGCTTTCTTT; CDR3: CASSNRVLNTEAFF
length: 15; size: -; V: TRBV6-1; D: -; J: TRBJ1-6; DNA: TGTGCCAGCAGCCCAGAGGCAGTCAATAATTCACCCCTCCACTTT; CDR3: CASSPEAVNNSPLHF
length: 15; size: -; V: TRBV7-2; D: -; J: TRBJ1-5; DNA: TGTGCCAGCAGCTTAGGGGAGACGGGAGGGCAGCCCCAGCATTTT; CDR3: CASSLGETGGQPQHF
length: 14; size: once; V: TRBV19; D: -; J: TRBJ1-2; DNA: TGTGCCAGTGGGCGGGGGCAGGGGTACTATGGCTACACCTTC; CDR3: CASGRGQGYYGYTF
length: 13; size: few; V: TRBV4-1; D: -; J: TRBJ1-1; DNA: TGCGCCAGCAGCCAAGTAGGGAGGAGTGAAGCTTTCTTT; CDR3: CASSQVGRSEAFF
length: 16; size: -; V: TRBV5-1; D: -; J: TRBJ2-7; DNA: TGCGCCAGCAGCTTGGCCGCGGGGTCCCCCTCCTACGAGCAGTACTTC; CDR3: CASSLAAGSPSYEQYF
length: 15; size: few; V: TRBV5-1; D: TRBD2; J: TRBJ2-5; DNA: TGCGCCAGCAGCTTGAAACTAGCGGGGGGAGAGACCCAGTACTTC; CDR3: CASSLKLAGGETQYF
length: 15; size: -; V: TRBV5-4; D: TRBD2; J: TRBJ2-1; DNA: TGTGCCAGCACCTTGCGACTAGCGGGGGGCGATGAGCAGTTCTTC; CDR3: CASTLRLAGGDEQFF
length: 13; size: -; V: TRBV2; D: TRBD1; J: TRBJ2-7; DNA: TGTGCCAGCCGGGACAGGGGCCCCTACGAGCAGTACTTC; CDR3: CASRDRGPYEQYF
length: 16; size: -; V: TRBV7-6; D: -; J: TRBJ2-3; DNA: TGTGCCAGCAGCTTAGCGAACAGAGAGAGCACAGATACGCAGTATTTT; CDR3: CASSLANRESTDTQYF
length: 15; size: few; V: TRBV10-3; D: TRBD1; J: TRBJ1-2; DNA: TGTGCCATCAGCGTATTCCCCACAGGGGGCGATGGCTACACCTTC; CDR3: CAISVFPTGGDGYTF
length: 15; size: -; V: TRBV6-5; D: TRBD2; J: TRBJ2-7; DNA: TGTGCCAGCAGCCGACTAGCGGGGGGGGCCCGGGAGCAGTACTTC; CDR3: CASSRLAGGAREQYF
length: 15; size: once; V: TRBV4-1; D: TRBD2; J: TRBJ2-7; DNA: TGCGCCAGCAGCCGACTAGCGGGGGGCGAGTACGAGCAGTACTTC; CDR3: CASSRLAGGEYEQYF
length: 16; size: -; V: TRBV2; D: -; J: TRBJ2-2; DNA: TGTGCCAGCAGTGAAAACCTAATTTGGAACACCGGGGAGCTGTTTTTT; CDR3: CASSENLIWNTGELFF
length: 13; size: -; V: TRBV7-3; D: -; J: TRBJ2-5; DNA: TGTGCCAGCGGGAGGGGGGCCCAAGAGACCCAGTACTTC; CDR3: CASGRGAQETQYF
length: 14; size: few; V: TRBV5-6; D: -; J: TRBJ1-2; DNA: TGTGCCAGCAGCTTAGCTCCAAGAAACTATGGCTACACCTTC; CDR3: CASSLAPRNYGYTF
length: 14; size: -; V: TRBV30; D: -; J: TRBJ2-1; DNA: TGTGCCTGGAGTGTGAAGGGGGGGTACAATGAGCAGTTCTTC; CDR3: CAWSVKGGYNEQFF
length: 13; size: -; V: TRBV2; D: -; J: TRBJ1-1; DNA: TGTGCCAGCAGAGAAGGGGCTTTGGCTGAAGCTTTCTTT; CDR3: CASREGALAEAFF
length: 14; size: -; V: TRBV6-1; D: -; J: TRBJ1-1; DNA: TGTGCCAGCAGTGAAGCGCTCCGGGTAGAAGAAGCTTTCTTT; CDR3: CASSEALRVEEAFF
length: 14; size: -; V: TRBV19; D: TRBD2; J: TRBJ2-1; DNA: TGTGCCAGTAGTGCCCGCCCGACTAGCGGGGAGCAGTTCTTC; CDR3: CASSARPTSGEQFF
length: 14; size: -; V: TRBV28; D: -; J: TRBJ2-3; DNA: TGTGCCAGCAGTGCGCCGACTAGTTTGGATACGCAGTATTTT; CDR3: CASSAPTSLDTQYF
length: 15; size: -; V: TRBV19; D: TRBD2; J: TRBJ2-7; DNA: TGTGCCAGTAGTATGGTGTCTAGCGGGGGCCTACAGCAGTACTTC; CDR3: CASSMVSSGGLQQYF
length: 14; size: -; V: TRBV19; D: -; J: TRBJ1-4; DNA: TGTGCCAGTAGTATAAGACAGGCTGGCGAAAAACTGTTTTTT; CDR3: CASSIRQAGEKLFF